This T cell receptor (beta chain) was retrieved from a study of TIL therapy for anti-PD-1-resistant metastatic lung cancer. Study summary: Progressing patients received lymphodepletion, expanded TIL infusion and IL-2. Median patient age was around 50, ranging about 38-80 years. Study-wide results and caveats: The baseline peripheral repertoire was partially replaced by infused TIL clonotypes that later decayed.

With 0 bases removed from V and 8 bases from J, the gap between germline ends came to 10 bases. Germline values: CDR1 LGHNA, CDR2 YSLEER. The CDR3 contains 13 residues. Described time point: pre-treatment sample, taken before nivolumab and TIL therapy. Worth noting for this clone: Its antigen is as yet unknown.

The libraries were made with immunoSEQ v3. Sequenced by immunoSEQ multiplex PCR; TCRdb stores in-frame clones only, minus some. The table shows roughly 16,000 clones, with 86% occurring only once. This chain connects TRBV4-3 to TRBJ1-2; D unresolved. The sample here was blood, taken at baseline. The clonotype was recovered from a person between 25 and 80 years old with non-small cell lung cancer. CDR3 region: CASSQDLAGGYTF. The CDR3, as DNA: TGCGCCAGCAGCCAAGATTTGGCCGGGGGCTACACCTTC.